This is a list of T cell receptor beta chains from one sample in a study of regulatory T cells in long-lasting Graves disease. MiXCR, run by TCRdb on the multiplex PCR reads, gives a single entry per CDR3 protein. The table records about 660,000 distinct CDR3 sequences, 30% of them present only once. The specimen comprised peripheral blood mononuclear cells (PBMCs), sampled when the disease was refractory, from a patient treated with antithyroid drugs. These receptors originate from a female donor with Graves disease. The conserved cysteine and the conserved F or W are not part of the CDR3 here.

>TRBV15|TRBJ1-2
ATSRVVGTGHGYT
>TRBV10-3|TRBJ2-2
AISGARDSPTGELF
>TRBV6-1|TRBJ1-5
ASSGDTYQPQH
>TRBV29-1|TRBJ1-1
SHGEGTEAF
>TRBV30|TRBJ2-5
AWSVDRAGTQY
>TRBV28|TRBJ2-5
ASSAETLGETQY
>TRBV20-1|TRBJ1-2
SASEIRTGPNYGYT
>TRBV2|TRBJ1-5
ASKLGTGAFSNQPQH
>TRBV12-3/TRBV12-4|TRBJ1-4
ASSGEKLF
>TRBV11-2|TRBJ1-5
ASSLAGINQPQH
>TRBV6-1|TRBJ1-1
ASSEEGTGVEEAF
>TRBV28|TRBJ1-1
ASSLPGQNLNTEAF
>TRBV25-1|TRBJ1-1
ASMGPSEAF
>TRBV2|TRBJ1-1
ASRALTGEDGTEAF
>TRBV28|TRBJ2-1
ASSYEPWRRSGTTAEQF
>TRBV29-1|TRBJ2-2
SARGARGTGDTGELF
>TRBV7-9|TRBJ1-1
ASSFPPGTRNTEAF
>TRBV20-1|TRBJ1-2
SAMRGIEGYT
>TRBV4-2|TRBJ2-7
ASSPETSGVSYEQY
>TRBV4-3|TRBJ1-2
ASSQEGTAYGYT
>TRBV5-1|TRBJ1-2
ASSPTQQPRGYT
>TRBV28|TRBJ1-2
ASSGRGQSYGYT
>TRBV29-1|TRBJ1-1
SVRAGTGYTEAF
>TRBV20-1|TRBJ1-1
SANPPPLNTEAF
>TRBV2|TRBJ1-5
ASMKGGNQPQH
>TRBV12-5|TRBJ1-1
ASGQGEVTEAF
>TRBV20-1|TRBJ2-7
SARTGTSSSYEQY
>TRBV29-1|TRBJ2-5
SVAGGGETQY
>TRBV5-1|TRBJ1-5
ASSLARGGRGVYSNQPQH
>TRBV20-1|TRBJ2-7
SARGRGRYEQY
>TRBV10-2|TRBJ2-3
ASRETDTQY
>TRBV11-2|TRBJ2-7
ASSSGQGVLYEQY
>TRBV28|TRBJ1-1
ASSLRWTEAF
>TRBV25-1|TRBJ1-1
ASSEAGRGQAF
>TRBV6-1|TRBJ2-7
ASGDSPHEQY
>TRBV6-2/TRBV6-3|TRBJ2-7
VSSRTGMAYEQY
>TRBV14|TRBJ2-5
ASSQVEWDGGETQY
>TRBV2|TRBJ1-1
ASSVVSIPAF
>TRBV7-9|TRBJ1-1
ASSPMTGRDTEAF
>TRBV29-1|TRBJ2-7
SVNNQGYEQY
>TRBV28|TRBJ1-3
ASSWDRGSGNTIY
>TRBV6-2/TRBV6-3|TRBJ1-1
ASSYSIARTTDTEAF
>TRBV12-5|TRBJ2-1
ASGLERLTLGE
>TRBV12-3/TRBV12-4|TRBJ1-2
ASSARDRGLGYT
>TRBV30|TRBJ1-5
AWGRGEGQPQH
>TRBV2|TRBJ1-2
ASSEGGANNNYGYT
>TRBV11-2|TRBJ2-7
ASSLDWLAGGEQY
>TRBV11-2|TRBJ2-2
ASSLRIGQIPNTGELF
>TRBV6-5|TRBJ2-7
ASSYAGAGYQYEQY
>TRBV6-5|TRBJ1-6
ASSFLQGSPLY
>TRBV3-1|TRBJ2-2
ASSPRLRGGTGELF
>TRBV6-1|TRBJ1-2
ASSAQAYGYT
>TRBV5-1|TRBJ2-2
ASSLVGIEANTGELF